The entry below gives a single T cell receptor beta chain sequence along with its context. Profiled with immunoSEQ multiplex PCR; TCRdb holds only in-frame clones, not every one. The table lists about 220,000 clones, approximately 80% of them singletons. This entry belongs to a study of blood T cell repertoires in COVID-19. CDR3 size: 16 residues. The junction had 10 bases not matched to a gene; V was cut back by 7 bases and J by 5 bases. Germline V gene lookup returns CDR1 LGHDT and CDR2 YNNKEL (reference sequence). V and J are TRBV3-1 (or the pseudogene TRBV3-2) and TRBJ2-5; 13 bases align to TRBD2. The origin of this receptor is a man between 40 and 49 years old who had recovered from COVID-19. The sample taken for sequencing was peripheral blood. The CDR3 here is CASTFPGLAGLETQYF. DNA of the CDR3: TGTGCCAGCACCTTTCCGGGACTAGCGGGGCTGGAGACCCAGTACTTC.